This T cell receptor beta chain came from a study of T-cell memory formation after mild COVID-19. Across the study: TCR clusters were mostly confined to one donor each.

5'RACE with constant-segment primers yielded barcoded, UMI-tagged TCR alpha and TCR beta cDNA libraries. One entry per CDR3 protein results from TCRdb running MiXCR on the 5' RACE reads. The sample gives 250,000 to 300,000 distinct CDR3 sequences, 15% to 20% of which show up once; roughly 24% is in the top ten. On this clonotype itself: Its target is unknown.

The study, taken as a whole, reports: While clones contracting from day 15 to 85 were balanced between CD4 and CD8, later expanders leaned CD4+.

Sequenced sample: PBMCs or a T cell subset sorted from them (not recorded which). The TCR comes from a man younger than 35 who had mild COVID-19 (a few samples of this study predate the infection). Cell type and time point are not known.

DNA of the CDR3: TGTGCCAGCAGTTGGACAGGGGGACGGGAAAAACTGTTTTTT. Its translation: CASSWTGGREKLFF. The chain recombines TRBV6-6 with TRBJ1-4, with TRBD1 matching over 10 bases. Germline lookup yields CDR1 MNHNY and CDR2 SVGAGI (reference sequence). The CDR3 extends over 14 amino acids. J was trimmed by 8 bases and V by 4 bases; bases with no gene match: 4.